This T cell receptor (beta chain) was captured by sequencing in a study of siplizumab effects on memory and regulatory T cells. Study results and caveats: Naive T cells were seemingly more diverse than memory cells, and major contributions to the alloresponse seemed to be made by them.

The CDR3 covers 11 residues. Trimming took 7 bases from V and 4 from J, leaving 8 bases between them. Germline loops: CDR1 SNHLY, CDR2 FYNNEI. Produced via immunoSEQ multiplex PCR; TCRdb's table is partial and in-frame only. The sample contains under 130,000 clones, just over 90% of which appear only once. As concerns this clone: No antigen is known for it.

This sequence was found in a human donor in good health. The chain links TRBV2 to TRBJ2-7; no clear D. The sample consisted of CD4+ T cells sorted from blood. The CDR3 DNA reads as TGTGCCAGCACTGTAAGGTACGAGCAGTACTTC. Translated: CASTVRYEQYF.